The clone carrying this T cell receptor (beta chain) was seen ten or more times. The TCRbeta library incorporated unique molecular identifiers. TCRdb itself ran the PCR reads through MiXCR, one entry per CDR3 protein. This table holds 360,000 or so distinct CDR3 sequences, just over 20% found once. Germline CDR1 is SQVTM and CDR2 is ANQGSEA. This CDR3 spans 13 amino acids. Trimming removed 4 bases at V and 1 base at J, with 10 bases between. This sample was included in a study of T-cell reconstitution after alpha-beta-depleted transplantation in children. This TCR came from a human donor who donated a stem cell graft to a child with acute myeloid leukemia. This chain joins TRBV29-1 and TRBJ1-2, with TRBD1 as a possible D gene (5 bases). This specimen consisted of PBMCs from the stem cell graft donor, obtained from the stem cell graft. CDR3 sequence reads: CSVVQGDNYGYTF. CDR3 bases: TGCAGCGTTGTTCAGGGAGATAACTATGGCTACACCTTC.